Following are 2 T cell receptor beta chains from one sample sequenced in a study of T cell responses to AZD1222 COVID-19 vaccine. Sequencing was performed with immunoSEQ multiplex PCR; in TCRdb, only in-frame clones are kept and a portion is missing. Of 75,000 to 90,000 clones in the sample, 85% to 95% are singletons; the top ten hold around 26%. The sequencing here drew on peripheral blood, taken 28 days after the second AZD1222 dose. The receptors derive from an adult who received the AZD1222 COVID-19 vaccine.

In nucleotides, the CDR3 is TGTGCCAGCAGCGTAGGTCAGACACCGATGACAACTAATGAAAAACTGTTTTTT. Translation gives CASSVGQTPMTTNEKLFF. V usage is TRBV9 and J usage is TRBJ1-4; D is uncertain. The length of the CDR3 is 18 residues. CDR1 and CDR2 from the germline V gene are SGDLS and YYNGEE. With 0 bases removed from V and 0 bases from J, the gap between germline ends came to 15 bases. The variable domain in full, with the rest retrieved from reference TRBV9 and TRBJ1-4, is DSGVTQTPKHLITATGQRVTLRCSPRSGDLSVYWYQQSLDQGLQFLIQYYNGEERAKGNILERFSAQQFPDLHSELNLSSLELGDSALYFCASSVGQTPMTTNEKLFFGSGTQLSVL.

CDR3 in amino acids: CASSAYRGQGSYEQYF. The CDR3 DNA reads TGTGCCAGCAGCGCGTATCGGGGACAGGGGTCCTACGAGCAGTACTTC. The J gene is TRBJ2-7, the V gene TRBV21-1; the table's D call TRBD1 went unverified against the DNA. TRBV21-1 counts as a pseudogene. The CDR3 contains 16 residues.